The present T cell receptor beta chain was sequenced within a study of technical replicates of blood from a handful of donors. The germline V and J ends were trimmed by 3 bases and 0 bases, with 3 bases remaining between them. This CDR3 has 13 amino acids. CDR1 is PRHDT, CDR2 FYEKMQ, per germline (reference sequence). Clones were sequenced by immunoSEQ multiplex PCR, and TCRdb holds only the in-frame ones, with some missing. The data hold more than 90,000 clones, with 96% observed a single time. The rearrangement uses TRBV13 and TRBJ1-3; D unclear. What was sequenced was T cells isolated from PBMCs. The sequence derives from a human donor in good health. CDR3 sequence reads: CASSFISGNTIYF. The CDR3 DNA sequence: TGTGCCAGCAGCTTCATCTCTGGAAACACCATATATTTT.